Below, 15 T cell receptor beta chains from the same sample are listed, as sequenced in a study of T cell responses to AZD1222 COVID-19 vaccine. Assay used: immunoSEQ multiplex PCR; TCRdb lists only in-frame clones, some missing. The table has just under 75,000 clones, less than 85% seen once; the top ten hold less than 50%. The material sequenced was peripheral blood, taken 28 days after the second AZD1222 dose. Every receptor here comes from an adult who received the AZD1222 COVID-19 vaccine.

The chain joins TRBV6-5 to TRBJ2-7; 9 nucleotides align to TRBD1. V lost 7 bases to trimming and J lost 1 base; unmatched junction nucleotides: 8. CDR3 length: 15 amino acids. Germline loops: CDR1 MNHEY, CDR2 SVGAGI. The CDR3 sequence is CASNMGQGGSYEQYF. CDR3 nucleotides: TGTGCCAGCAATATGGGACAGGGAGGGTCCTACGAGCAGTACTTC.

V and J are TRBV19 and TRBJ2-7, with D hard to call. The CDR3 consists of 13 residues. Germline V gene data show CDR1 as LNHDA and CDR2 as SQIVND (reference sequence). V was pared by 5 bases and J by 0 bases, with 8 bases between. In DNA, the CDR3 is TGTGCCAGTAGTGTGACACGCTCCTACGAGCAGTACTTC. Translation gives CASSVTRSYEQYF.

Of note for this clone: A junction boundary mismatches the germline segment, possibly from a read error. J is TRBJ2-7 and V is TRBV7-6, with TRBD1 as a possible D gene (7 bases). CDR1 is SGHVS and CDR2 is FNYEAQ in the germline V gene. The CDR3 extends over 13 amino acids. CDR3 loop: CASRGDSGTALDF. The CDR3 DNA reads as TGTGCCAGCAGGGGGGACTCCGGGACAGCGCTCGACTTC.

The genes are TRBV19 and TRBJ2-2; no firm D call. V shed 3 bases and J shed 0 bases, with 8 bases lying between them. Germline CDR1 is LNHDA and CDR2 is SQIVND (reference sequence). This CDR3 is built from 15 residues. The CDR3 region has the DNA TGTGCCAGTAGTATTTGGGGATCGAACACCGGGGAGCTGTTTTTT. Encoded protein: CASSIWGSNTGELFF.

The chain carries TRBV5-1 and TRBJ2-5; D gene unclear. Germline V gene lookup returns CDR1 SGHRS and CDR2 YFSETQ. Trimming left V 4 bases short and J 5 bases short, with 15 bases between. The length of the CDR3 is 14 residues. This CDR3 reads CASSRTEAGETQYF. Written as DNA, the CDR3 is TGCGCCAGCAGCCGGACCGAGGCCGGGGAGACCCAGTACTTC.

This chain joins TRBV7-9 and TRBJ2-2, with D perhaps TRBD2 (5 bases). The germline gives CDR1 SEHNR, CDR2 FQNEAQ (reference sequence). The ends were cut back, 5 bases at V and 3 bases at J, with 13 bases in the middle. The CDR3 is 15 residues long. This CDR3 reads CASSILRGDTGELFF. The CDR3 nucleotides read TGTGCCAGCAGCATCCTCCGGGGAGACACCGGGGAGCTGTTTTTT.

The chain recombines TRBV28 with TRBJ1-3; D not certain. The CDR3 has 15 residues. V dropped 7 bases and J dropped 0 bases, with 13 bases sitting between them. Germline CDR1 reads MDHEN; CDR2 reads SYDVKM. The CDR3 reads CASTRFGNSGNTIYF. The CDR3 DNA reads as TGTGCCAGCACCCGCTTTGGGAACTCTGGAAACACCATATATTTT.

The sample holds one count of this clone. The chain is built from TRBV27 and TRBJ2-3; 8 positions match TRBD2. The V gene's germline CDR1 is MNHEY and CDR2 SMNVEV (reference sequence). This CDR3 contains 14 residues. The ends lost 3 bases at V and 1 base at J; junction bases unmatched: 0. As DNA, the CDR3 is TGTGCCAGCAGTTTTAGCGGGGGCACAGATACGCAGTATTTT. Protein product: CASSFSGGTDTQYF.

This clone has just a few counts. The rearrangement uses TRBV6-2 or TRBV6-3 and TRBJ1-3; D is uncertain. The CDR3 consists of 16 residues. Germline values: CDR1 MNHEY, CDR2 SVGEGT. The germline V and J ends were trimmed by 0 bases and 1 base, with 10 bases remaining between them. Written as DNA, the CDR3 is TGTGCCAGCAGTTACTCAGGCGCCCGATCTGGAAACACCATATATTTT. This translates into CASSYSGARSGNTIYF.

This clone was seen a handful of times. The chain couples TRBV27 to TRBJ1-1; 7 nucleotides line up with TRBD1. The V segment lost 6 bases and the J segment 3 bases; nucleotides outside the gene matches: 4. The CDR3 covers 13 residues. CDR1 MNHEY and CDR2 SMNVEV come from the germline V gene (reference sequence). This CDR3 is CASSRDRDTEAFF. The CDR3 region has the DNA TGTGCCAGCAGCAGAGACAGGGACACTGAAGCTTTCTTT.

This clone was seen just once. J is TRBJ1-4 and V is TRBV28, with a weak D call TRBD1 (6 bases). Trimming took off 3 bases at V and 5 bases at J, with 13 bases between the two ends. Germline V gives CDR1 MDHEN, CDR2 SYDVKM. This CDR3 has 15 residues. CDR3 DNA sequence: TGTGCCAGCAGTTTGCAGACAGGTCAGAATGAAAAACTGTTTTTT. Amino acids: CASSLQTGQNEKLFF.

This chain joins TRBV15 and TRBJ2-4; D ambiguous. The CDR3 runs to 15 residues. Germline CDR1 and CDR2: LNHNV and YYDKDF (reference sequence). The germline V and J ends were trimmed by 6 bases and 0 bases, with 12 bases remaining between them. In DNA, the CDR3 is TGTGCCACCAGTATCGACCTTCTAGCCAAAAACATTCAGTACTTC. Amino acid sequence: CATSIDLLAKNIQYF.

This clone was counted between two and nine times. CDR3 residues: CASSLIGGLGTGELFF. CDR3 in DNA: TGTGCCAGCAGCTTAATAGGCGGGTTAGGCACCGGGGAGCTGTTTTTT. The chain is built from TRBV11-3 and TRBJ2-2; tentative D call: TRBD2 (5 bases). Germline V gives CDR1 SGHNT, CDR2 YENEEA. The CDR3 loop spans 16 amino acids. V gave up 2 bases and J gave up 4 bases, with 14 bases separating them.

This chain uses TRBV3-1 (or the pseudogene TRBV3-2) with TRBJ1-6; tentatively, D is TRBD1 (5 bases). The CDR3 consists of 16 residues. Germline V gene data show CDR1 as LGHDT and CDR2 as YNNKEL (reference sequence). V lost 1 base and J 3 bases, leaving 10 bases between the germline ends. In DNA, the CDR3 is TGTGCCAGCAGCCAAGTTGGGACGGTCTATAATTCACCCCTCCACTTT. This sequence encodes CASSQVGTVYNSPLHF.

Turning to this clone: Other DNA sequences in the sample encode the same CDR3. The rearrangement uses TRBV5-4 and TRBJ2-7, with unresolved D. Germline CDR1 reads SGHNT; CDR2 reads YYREEE (reference sequence). The CDR3 totals 12 residues. The V gene lost 2 bases and the J gene lost 7 bases, with 10 bases spanning the gap. CDR3 amino acids: CASSLSAGEQYF. As DNA, the CDR3 is TGTGCCAGCAGCTTATCGGCCGGAGAGCAGTACTTC. Using reference TRBV5-4 and TRBJ2-7 for the parts outside the CDR3, the full variable domain is ETGVTQSPTHLIKTRGQQVTLRCSSQSGHNTVSWYQQALGQGPQFIFQYYREEENGRGNFPPRFSGLQFPNYSSELNVNALELDDSALYLCASSLSAGEQYFGPGTRLTVT.